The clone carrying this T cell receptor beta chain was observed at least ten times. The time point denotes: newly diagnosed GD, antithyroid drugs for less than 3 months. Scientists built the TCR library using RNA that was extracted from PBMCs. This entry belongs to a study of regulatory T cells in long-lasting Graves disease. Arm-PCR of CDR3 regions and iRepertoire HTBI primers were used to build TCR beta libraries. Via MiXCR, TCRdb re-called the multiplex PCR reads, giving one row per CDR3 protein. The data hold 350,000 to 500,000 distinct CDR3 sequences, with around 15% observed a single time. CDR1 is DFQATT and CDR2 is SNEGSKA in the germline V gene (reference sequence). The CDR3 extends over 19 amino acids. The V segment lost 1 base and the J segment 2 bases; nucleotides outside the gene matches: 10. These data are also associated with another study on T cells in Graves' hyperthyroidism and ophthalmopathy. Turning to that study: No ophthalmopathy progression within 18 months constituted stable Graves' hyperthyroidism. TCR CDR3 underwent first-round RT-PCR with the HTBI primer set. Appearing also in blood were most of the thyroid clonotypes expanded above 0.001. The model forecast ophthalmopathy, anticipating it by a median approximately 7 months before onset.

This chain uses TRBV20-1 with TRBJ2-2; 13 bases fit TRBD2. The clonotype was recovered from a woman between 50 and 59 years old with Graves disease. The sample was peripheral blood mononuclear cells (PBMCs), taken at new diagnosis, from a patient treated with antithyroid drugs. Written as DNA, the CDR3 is TGCAGTGCTAGAGGGACTAGCGGGAGCCCTTTGTTCAACACCGGGGAGCTGTTTTTT. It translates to CSARGTSGSPLFNTGELFF.